The 30 T cell receptor beta chains reported below all come from one sample, sequenced in a study of Ad26.COV2.S vaccination and SARS-CoV-2 variants. The treatment: 15 to 20 received Ad26.COV2.S at low or high dose, single or two shots; about 5 received placebo; per-sample allocation not given. Each sample was drawn 63 days after the first injection (of vaccine or placebo). Clones were sequenced by immunoSEQ multiplex PCR, and TCRdb holds only the in-frame ones, with some missing. The sample yields more than 300,000 clones, roughly 84% seen once. This specimen was peripheral blood, taken in a trial of Ad26.COV2.S vaccine versus placebo. All receptors come from a person aged 18 to 59 who received the Ad26.COV2.S COVID-19 vaccine or a placebo.

The gene calls are TRBV6-5 and TRBJ2-2; unclear D gene. The V gene's germline CDR1 is MNHEY and CDR2 SVGAGI. The CDR3 covers 11 residues. The V end was cut by 6 bases, the J end by 6 bases, with 5 bases between. CDR3 coding DNA: TGTGCCAGCAGACGCGCCGGGGAGCTGTTTTTT. Translated, it gives CASRRAGELFF.

V gene TRBV19 combines with J gene TRBJ1-2; 7 positions agree with TRBD1. Trimming cost V 5 bases and J 10 bases; bases outside gene matches: 16. CDR1 and CDR2 from the germline V gene are LNHDA and SQIVND (reference sequence). This CDR3 contains 15 residues. CDR3 region: CASSFNRGLQESYTF. The CDR3 region has the DNA TGTGCCAGTAGTTTCAACAGGGGCCTCCAGGAGTCCTACACCTTC. The full variable domain, its missing parts supplied by reference TRBV19 and TRBJ1-2, is DGGITQSPKYLFRKEGQNVTLSCEQNLNHDAMYWYRQDPGQGLRLIYYSQIVNDFQKGDIAEGYSVSREKKESFPLTVTSAQKNPTAFYLCASSFNRGLQESYTFGSGTRLTVV.

The chain recombines TRBV2 with TRBJ2-1; D may be TRBD1 (6 bases). The V and J ends lost 6 bases and 4 bases respectively, with 13 bases between them. The CDR3 is made up of 14 amino acids. CDR1 SNHLY and CDR2 FYNNEI come from the germline V gene. The CDR3 spells CASRHGQLYNEQFF. As DNA, the CDR3 is TGTGCCAGCAGACACGGACAGCTATACAATGAGCAGTTCTTC.

This rearrangement joins TRBV18 to TRBJ1-4; a weak D match, TRBD1 (6 bases). Germline CDR1 is KGHSH and CDR2 is LQKENI. This CDR3 contains 14 residues. Trimming pared 4 bases from V and 2 bases from J, leaving 8 bases between. The CDR3 bases are TGTGCCAGCTCACTGGGGGCTACTAATGAAAAACTGTTTTTT. Translated: CASSLGATNEKLFF.

The rearrangement joins TRBV5-1 to TRBJ2-2, with 11 bases identical to TRBD2. The CDR3 is 19 amino acids. Germline lookup yields CDR1 SGHRS and CDR2 YFSETQ. J was trimmed by 0 bases and V by 3 bases; bases with no gene match: 10. CDR3 in amino acids: CASSSRVGLAGANTGELFF. In DNA form, the CDR3 reads TGCGCCAGCAGCTCGCGCGTCGGACTAGCGGGTGCGAACACCGGGGAGCTGTTTTTT.

J is TRBJ1-2 and V is TRBV6-2 or TRBV6-3; 7 bases align to TRBD1. Trimming at V came to 2 bases and at J to 5 bases, leaving 5 bases not matched to a gene. The V gene's germline CDR1 is MNHEY and CDR2 SVGEGT. The CDR3 is 14 residues long. DNA for the CDR3: TGTGCCAGCAGTTACGTGGACAGGAGGTATGGCTACACCTTC. Protein product: CASSYVDRRYGYTF.

The V call is TRBV27, the J call TRBJ2-7, with 8 bases aligning to TRBD2. The CDR3 contains 14 residues. With 6 bases clipped from V and 2 bases from J, the junction kept 6 bases outside the gene matches. CDR1 and CDR2 from the germline V gene are MNHEY and SMNVEV (reference sequence). CDR3 amino acids: CASRGLGETYEQYF. CDR3 sequence (DNA): TGTGCCAGCAGGGGACTAGGGGAGACCTACGAGCAGTACTTC.

The chain employs TRBV14 and TRBJ2-5; D may be TRBD1 (8 bases). The CDR3 loop spans 16 amino acids. Looked up from germline, CDR1 is SGHDN and CDR2 is FVKESK. Trimming removed 4 bases from V and 3 bases from J, with 18 bases in between. CDR3 amino acids: CASSPWGGQAKETQYF. The DNA of the CDR3 is TGTGCCAGCAGCCCTTGGGGGGGACAGGCAAAAGAGACCCAGTACTTC.

The CDR3 reads CASTDRGYEQFF. The CDR3 nucleotides read TGTGCCAGCACGGACAGGGGATATGAGCAGTTCTTC. The chain is built from TRBV11-1 and TRBJ2-1; 9 positions agree with TRBD1. The CDR3 is 12 amino acids. Per the germline V gene, CDR1 is SGHAT and CDR2 is FQDESV (reference sequence). V lost 7 bases to trimming and J lost 8 bases; unmatched junction nucleotides: 3. The variable domain in full, with the rest retrieved from reference TRBV11-1 and TRBJ2-1, is EAEVAQSPRYKITEKSQAVAFWCDPISGHATLYWYRQILGQGPELLVQFQDESVVDDSQLPKDRFSAERLKGVDSTLKIQPAELGDSAMYLCASTDRGYEQFFGPGTRLTVL.

The V call is TRBV30, the J call TRBJ1-1; no clear D gene. The ends were cut back, 0 bases at V and 11 bases at J, with 10 bases in the middle. The CDR3 contains 11 residues. CDR1 GTSNPN and CDR2 SVGIG come from the germline V gene (reference sequence). The CDR3 region has the DNA TGTGCCTGGAGTGTAGAGGGTTTGGCTTTCTTT. It yields the protein CAWSVEGLAFF.

This chain links TRBV7-9 with TRBJ2-3, with D perhaps being TRBD1 or TRBD2 (6 bases each). Germline lookup yields CDR1 SEHNR and CDR2 FQNEAQ (reference sequence). The V gene lost 0 bases and the J gene lost 8 bases, with 18 bases spanning the gap. The CDR3 loop spans 16 amino acids. Here the CDR3 reads CASSLAWTAGKGTQYF. CDR3 sequence (DNA): TGTGCCAGCAGCTTAGCCTGGACAGCGGGTAAAGGTACGCAGTATTTT.

A single count supports this clone. V is TRBV19 and J is TRBJ2-2; possible D gene TRBD2, 5 bases. The CDR3 runs 13 residues. V lost 2 bases, J lost 6 bases, and 7 bases lay in between. The V gene's germline CDR1 is LNHDA and CDR2 SQIVND (reference sequence). This chain's CDR3 is CASSITGAGELFF. The DNA for the CDR3 is TGTGCCAGTAGTATAACCGGGGCCGGGGAGCTGTTTTTT.

This rearrangement joins TRBV3-1 (or the pseudogene TRBV3-2) to TRBJ1-2; D is possibly TRBD1 (5 bases). Per the germline V gene, CDR1 is LGHDT and CDR2 is YNNKEL (reference sequence). Trimming removed 3 bases from V and 2 bases from J, with 13 bases in between. The CDR3 is 15 amino acids. CDR3 residues: CASSQVSGANYGYTF. The CDR3 coding sequence is TGTGCCAGCAGCCAGGTCTCCGGGGCCAACTATGGCTACACCTTC.

The chain uses TRBV9 and TRBJ2-7; D may match TRBD1 or TRBD2 (6 bases each). V lost 6 bases and J 6 bases, leaving 22 bases between the germline ends. The germline CDR1 and CDR2 sequences are SGDLS and YYNGEE. This CDR3 has 15 amino acids. The CDR3 nucleotides read TGTGCCAGCAAAAAGTCTAGGGGGGATAAGTTCGAGCAGTACTTC. This encodes CASKKSRGDKFEQYF.

The sample holds a few counts of this clone. V gene TRBV18 combines with J gene TRBJ1-3, with D unclear. The germline CDR1 and CDR2 sequences are KGHSH and LQKENI. The CDR3 extends over 14 amino acids. V lost 2 bases to trimming and J lost 2 bases, with 7 bases between them. The CDR3: CASSPELPGNTIYF. In DNA, the CDR3 is TGTGCCAGCTCACCAGAACTCCCTGGAAACACCATATATTTT. Together with reference TRBV18 and TRBJ1-3, the CDR3 gives the full variable domain: NAGVMQNPRHLVRRRGQEARLRCSPMKGHSHVYWYRQLPEEGLKFMVYLQKENIIDESGMPKERFSAEFPKEGPSILRIQQVVRGDSAAYFCASSPELPGNTIYFGEGSWLTVV.

This chain joins TRBV4-2 and TRBJ2-1; TRBD1 might be the D (6 bases). The germline V and J ends were trimmed by 1 base and 4 bases, with 11 bases remaining between them. Germline V gene sequence: CDR1 LGHNA, CDR2 YNFKEQ. The CDR3 sequence is 15 residues long. The CDR3 reads CASSQGRQGYNEQFF. DNA for the CDR3: TGTGCCAGCAGCCAAGGGCGGCAGGGGTACAATGAGCAGTTCTTC.

The rearrangement joins TRBV5-6 to TRBJ2-7; D may be TRBD1 (6 bases). The CDR3 is 14 amino acids. V was clipped by 2 bases and J by 2 bases, with 11 bases between them. Looked up from germline, CDR1 is SGHDT and CDR2 is YYEEEE. Here the CDR3 DNA reads TGTGCCAGCAGCTTTCCGGACAGCCCCTACGAGCAGTACTTC. Amino acids: CASSFPDSPYEQYF.

The CDR3 sequence is CASSPDRENTGELFF. The DNA of the CDR3 is TGCGCCAGCAGCCCGGACAGGGAAAACACCGGGGAGCTGTTTTTT. This chain uses TRBV5-1 with TRBJ2-2; 8 bases are shared with TRBD1. Losses at the gene ends were 4 bases for V and 2 bases for J; bases not matched to a gene: 4. Germline V gene data show CDR1 as SGHRS and CDR2 as YFSETQ. The CDR3 spans 15 residues.

This clone has more than one count but fewer than ten. V and J are TRBV20-1 and TRBJ1-1; D not certain. This CDR3 has 11 amino acids. Germline lookup yields CDR1 DFQATT and CDR2 SNEGSKA (reference sequence). Trimming took off 4 bases at V and 0 bases at J, with 3 bases between the two ends. This CDR3 is CSANMNTEAFF. The CDR3 DNA sequence: TGCAGTGCTAACATGAACACTGAAGCTTTCTTT.

The chain joins TRBV19 to TRBJ1-6; possible D gene TRBD1, 6 bases. Germline CDR1 is LNHDA and CDR2 is SQIVND (reference sequence). The CDR3 is 13 amino acids. Trimming shortened V by 9 bases and J by 7 bases, and 13 bases separated the two germline ends. CDR3 residues: CASHRDGNSPLHF. CDR3 DNA sequence: TGTGCCAGCCACAGGGATGGAAATTCACCCCTCCACTTT.

The chain employs TRBV2 and TRBJ1-4; 8 bases are a match to TRBD1. J was trimmed by 8 bases and V by 6 bases; bases with no gene match: 14. The CDR3 consists of 16 residues. CDR1 SNHLY and CDR2 FYNNEI come from the germline V gene. CDR3 bases: TGTGCCAGCAGCCCGGACAGGGCTCGCCCAGGGGAAAAACTGTTTTTT. This translates into CASSPDRARPGEKLFF.

V usage is TRBV5-1 and J usage is TRBJ2-2; possible D gene TRBD2, 5 bases. V was trimmed by 0 bases and J by 0 bases, leaving 12 bases between them. The CDR3 is 17 amino acids. The germline CDR1 and CDR2 sequences are SGHRS and YFSETQ. CDR3 sequence reads: CASSLGERFSNTGELFF. CDR3 bases: TGCGCCAGCAGCTTGGGGGAGAGGTTTTCGAACACCGGGGAGCTGTTTTTT.

The chain joins TRBV29-1 to TRBJ1-1, with D unresolved. The V and J ends lost 6 bases and 3 bases respectively, with 17 bases between them. Germline CDR1 reads SQVTM; CDR2 reads ANQGSEA. The CDR3 totals 14 residues. The CDR3, as DNA: TGCAGCGTAACAGTCTCCTCAAGGGACACTGAAGCTTTCTTT. This sequence encodes CSVTVSSRDTEAFF. The full variable domain, with the rest looked up from reference TRBV29-1 and TRBJ1-1, is SAVISQKPSRDICQRGTSLTIQCQVDSQVTMMFWYRQQPGQSLTLIATANQGSEATYESGFVIDKFPISRPNLTFSTLTVSNMSPEDSSIYLCSVTVSSRDTEAFFGQGTRLTVV.

The chain recombines TRBV3-1 (or the pseudogene TRBV3-2) with TRBJ2-5, with TRBD2 matching 7 bases. The J segment lost 1 base and the V segment lost 5 bases, leaving 7 bases of the junction unmatched. Germline V lookup: CDR1 LGHDT, CDR2 YNNKEL (reference sequence). This CDR3 contains 15 residues. CDR3 DNA: TGTGCCAGCAGCTCTCGCGGGGGAACCCAAGAGACCCAGTACTTC. It codes for CASSSRGGTQETQYF.

The chain combines TRBV7-9 with TRBJ1-1; D unclear. With 4 bases removed from V and 1 base from J, the gap between germline ends came to 13 bases. The CDR3 covers 15 residues. Germline CDR1 reads SEHNR; CDR2 reads FQNEAQ (reference sequence). CDR3 nucleotides: TGTGCCAGCAGCTGGGGAGGGTCGCAGAACACTGAAGCTTTCTTT. This gives the protein CASSWGGSQNTEAFF. Looking up the rest from reference TRBV7-9 and TRBJ1-1 gives the full variable domain: DTGVSQNPRHKITKRGQNVTFRCDPISEHNRLYWYRQTLGQGPEFLTYFQNEAQLEKSRLLSDRFSAERPKGSFSTLEIQRTEQGDSAMYLCASSWGGSQNTEAFFGQGTRLTVV.

The chain uses TRBV5-4 and TRBJ2-3; 8 bases fit TRBD1. The V segment lost 3 bases and the J segment 0 bases; nucleotides outside the gene matches: 6. Germline V gives CDR1 SGHNT, CDR2 YYREEE (reference sequence). CDR3 length equals 16 residues. The CDR3 here is CASSSGGSMSTDTQYF. The CDR3 nucleotides are TGTGCCAGCAGCTCAGGGGGCTCGATGAGCACAGATACGCAGTATTTT.

This chain connects TRBV6-6 to TRBJ2-3; D is possibly TRBD1 or TRBD2 (6 bases each). The CDR3 loop spans 15 amino acids. The V end lost 2 bases, the J end lost 1 base, and 10 bases lay between the germline ends. Germline V CDR1 and CDR2: MNHNY, SVGAGI (reference sequence). CDR3 sequence: CASSYRGAGTDTQYF. DNA of the CDR3: TGTGCCAGCAGTTACAGGGGGGCGGGCACAGATACGCAGTATTTT.

The rearrangement uses TRBV4-3 and TRBJ2-3; 9 bases fit TRBD2. Per germline, CDR1 LGHNA and CDR2 YSLEER. CDR3 length: 16 amino acids. V trimming: 3 bases; J trimming: 2 bases; junction bases outside the gene matches: 6. The CDR3 protein is CASSQSSGIPTDTQYF. CDR3 sequence (DNA): TGCGCCAGCAGCCAGTCTAGCGGGATTCCCACAGATACGCAGTATTTT.

The chain's CDR3 is CASSWTQETQYF. In nucleotides, the CDR3 is TGCGCCAGCAGCTGGACTCAGGAGACCCAGTACTTC. The chain links TRBV5-1 to TRBJ2-5; TRBD2 is a possible D gene (5 bases). Deletions cut 3 bases from V and 5 bases from J, with 8 bases between. The CDR3 has 12 residues. CDR1 is SGHRS, CDR2 YFSETQ, per germline.

The genes are TRBV15 and TRBJ1-2; D not resolved. The germline CDR1 and CDR2 sequences are LNHNV and YYDKDF (reference sequence). This CDR3 is built from 13 residues. Trimming removed 1 base from V and 5 bases from J, with 8 bases in between. CDR3 sequence reads: CATSRATQYGYTF. CDR3 DNA sequence: TGTGCCACCAGCAGAGCAACACAGTATGGCTACACCTTC.